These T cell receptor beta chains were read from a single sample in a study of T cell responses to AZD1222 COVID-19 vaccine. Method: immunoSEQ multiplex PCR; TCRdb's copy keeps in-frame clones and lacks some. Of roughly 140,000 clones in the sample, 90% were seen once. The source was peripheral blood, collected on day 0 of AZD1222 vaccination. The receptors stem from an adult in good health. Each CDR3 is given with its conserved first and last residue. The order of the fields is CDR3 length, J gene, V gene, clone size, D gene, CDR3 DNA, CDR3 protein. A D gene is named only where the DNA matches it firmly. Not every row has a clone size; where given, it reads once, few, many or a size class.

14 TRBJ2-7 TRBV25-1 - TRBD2 TGTGCCAGCAGTGATCTAGCGGGATACTACGAGCAGTACTTC CASSDLAGYYEQYF
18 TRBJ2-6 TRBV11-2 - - TGTGCCAGCAGCCAGAGAATAACAAGCCAGACTGGGGCCAACGTCCTGACTTTC CASSQRITSQTGANVLTF
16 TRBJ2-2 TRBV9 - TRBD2 TGTGCCAGCAGCTCCAGTCTAGCGGGAGTCCCCGGGGAGCTGTTTTTT CASSSSLAGVPGELFF
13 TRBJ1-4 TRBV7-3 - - TGTGCCAGCAGCTTAACGAGCTCTGGAAAACTGTTTTTT CASSLTSSGKLFF
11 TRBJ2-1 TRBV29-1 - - TGCAGCGTTGTAATCCGCGATGAGCAGTTCTTC CSVVIRDEQFF
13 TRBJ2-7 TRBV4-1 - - TGCGCCAGCAGCCAAGAATCGTCCTACGAGCAGTACTTC CASSQESSYEQYF
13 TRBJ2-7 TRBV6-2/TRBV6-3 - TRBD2 TGTGCCAGCAGTTACCGGGACTACTACGAGCAGTACTTC CASSYRDYYEQYF
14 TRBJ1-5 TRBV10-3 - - TGTGCCATCAGTGAGTTGGGGAGCAATCAGCCCCAGCATTTT CAISELGSNQPQHF
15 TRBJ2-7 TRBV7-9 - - TGTGCCAGCAGCTTACCCGGCAGATCGGCCTACGAGCAGTACTTC CASSLPGRSAYEQYF
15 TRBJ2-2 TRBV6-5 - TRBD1 TGTGCCAGCAGAGCCGGGACAGGGGGCACCGGGGAGCTGTTTTTT CASRAGTGGTGELFF
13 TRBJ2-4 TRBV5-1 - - TGCGCCAGCAGCTTTAGTCTCCCGGACATTCAGTACTTC CASSFSLPDIQYF
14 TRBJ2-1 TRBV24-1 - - TGTGCCACCAGCTCTAGAGGGAAAAACAATGAGCAGTTCTTC CATSSRGKNNEQFF
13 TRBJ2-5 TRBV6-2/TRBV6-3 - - TGTGCCAGCAGTTACTCCGAGACGGAGACCCAGTACTTC CASSYSETETQYF
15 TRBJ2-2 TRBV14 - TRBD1 TGTGCCAGCAGCCAAAGGGACAGGGTAGCTGGGGAGCTGTTTTTT CASSQRDRVAGELFF
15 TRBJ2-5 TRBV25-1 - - TGTGCCAGCAGTGAAAAGAGGGACGGAAAAGAGACCCAGTACTTC CASSEKRDGKETQYF
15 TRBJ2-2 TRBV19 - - TGTGCCAGTAGTATCGGGGCGTCCAACACCGGGGAGCTGTTTTTT CASSIGASNTGELFF
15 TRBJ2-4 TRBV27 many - TGTGCCAGCAGTGTAAATCACGGCGGCAAAAACATTCAGTACTTC CASSVNHGGKNIQYF
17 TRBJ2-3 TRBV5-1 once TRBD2 TGCGCCAGCAGCTTGGGGTTTTTTGCGGGAGTTTCAGATACGCAGTATTTT CASSLGFFAGVSDTQYF
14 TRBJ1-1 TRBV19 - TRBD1 TGTGCCAGTAGTCCGGGACAGGGTAGGACTGAAGCTTTCTTT CASSPGQGRTEAFF
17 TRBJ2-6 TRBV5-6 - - TGTGCCAGCAGCTTGGACAGGGTTCGTGGTGGGGCCAACGTCCTGACTTTC CASSLDRVRGGANVLTF
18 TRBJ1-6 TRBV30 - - TGTGCCTGGACCCCGGCCACGGGGGATAGCTCCTATAATTCACCCCTCCACTTT CAWTPATGDSSYNSPLHF
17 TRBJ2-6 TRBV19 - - TGTGCCAGTAGTATTTCAGGTGGGGCCTCTGGGGCCAACGTCCTGACTTTC CASSISGGASGANVLTF
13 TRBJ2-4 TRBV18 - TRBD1 TGTGCCAGCTCCACAGGGGCCGGTAACATTCAGTACTTC CASSTGAGNIQYF
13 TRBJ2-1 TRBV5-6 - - TGTGCCAGCAGCCAGATTACCCACAATGAGCAGTTCTTC CASSQITHNEQFF
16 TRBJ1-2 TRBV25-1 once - TGTGCCAGCAGCTCGGGACAAGACCCCCTCCGCTATGGCTACACCTTC CASSSGQDPLRYGYTF
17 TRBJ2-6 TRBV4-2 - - TGTGCCAGCAGCCAAGTCACAGAGAGCTCTGGGGCCAACGTCCTGACTTTC CASSQVTESSGANVLTF
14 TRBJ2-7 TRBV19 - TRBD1 TGTGCCAGTAGTATAGTTCAGGGGGAATACGAGCAGTACTTC CASSIVQGEYEQYF
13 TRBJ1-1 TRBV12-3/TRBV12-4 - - TGTGCCAGCAGTTTTTATCTGAACACTGAAGCTTTCTTT CASSFYLNTEAFF
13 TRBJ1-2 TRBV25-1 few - TGTGCCAGCAGTGTGGACTCAGGGAGTGGCTACACCTTC CASSVDSGSGYTF
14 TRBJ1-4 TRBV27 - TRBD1 TGTGCCAGCAGACCGGGACAGGGAAATGAAAAACTGTTTTTT CASRPGQGNEKLFF
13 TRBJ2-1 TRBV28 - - TGTGCCAGCGGCCTTCGGGGTTACAATGAGCAGTTCTTC CASGLRGYNEQFF
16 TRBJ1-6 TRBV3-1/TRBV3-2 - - TGTGCCAGCAGCCAAGGGATTGGCAGGGTGAATTCACCCCTCCACTTT CASSQGIGRVNSPLHF
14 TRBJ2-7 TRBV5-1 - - TGCGCCAGCAGCTTGGGGACCGCTACCTACGAGCAGTACTTC CASSLGTATYEQYF
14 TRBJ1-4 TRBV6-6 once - TGTGCCAGCAGTTACTCAGGGGGTAATGAAAAACTGTTTTTT CASSYSGGNEKLFF
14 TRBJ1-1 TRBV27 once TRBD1 TGTGCCAGCAGTTTGCTTGTGGGACAGGGAGAAGCTTTCTTT CASSLLVGQGEAFF
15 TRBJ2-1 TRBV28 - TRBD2 TGTGCCAGCAGTTCCGGGACTAGCGCCTACAATGAGCAGTTCTTC CASSSGTSAYNEQFF
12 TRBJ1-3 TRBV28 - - TGTGCCAGCAGTGAGACAGGAAACACCATATATTTT CASSETGNTIYF
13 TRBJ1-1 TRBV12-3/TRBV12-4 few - TGTGCCAGCAGTTCAAAATTGAACACTGAAGCTTTCTTT CASSSKLNTEAFF
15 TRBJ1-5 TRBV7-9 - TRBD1 TGTGCCAGCAGCACCCTTGGGACAGGGAATCAGCCCCAGCATTTT CASSTLGTGNQPQHF
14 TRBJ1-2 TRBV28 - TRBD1 TGTGCCAGCAGAAACAGGGGGCACGACTATGGCTACACCTTC CASRNRGHDYGYTF
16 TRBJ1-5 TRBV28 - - TGTGCCAGCAGTTTCCGGTCCGGACCGCTTAATCAGCCCCAGCATTTT CASSFRSGPLNQPQHF
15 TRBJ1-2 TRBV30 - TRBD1 TGTGCCTGGAGTGTCTTAAACAGGGGAGGCTATGGCTACACCTTC CAWSVLNRGGYGYTF
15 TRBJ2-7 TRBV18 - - TGTGCCAGCTCACCATATCTTAGCGGCCTCTACGAGCAGTACTTC CASSPYLSGLYEQYF
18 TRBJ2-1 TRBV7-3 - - TGTGCCAGCAGCTTAACCCCATTTTTAGGGGGAGGTAACAATGAGCAGTTCTTC CASSLTPFLGGGNNEQFF
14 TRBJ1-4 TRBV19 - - TGTGCCAGTAATCTGCGGGGGGGGCGTGAAAAACTGTTTTTT CASNLRGGREKLFF
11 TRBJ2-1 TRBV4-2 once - TGTGCCAGCACACAGAACAATGAGCAGTTCTTC CASTQNNEQFF
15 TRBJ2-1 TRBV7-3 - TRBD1 TGTGCCAGCAGCACAACAGGGGGTCCCTACAATGAGCAGTTCTTC CASSTTGGPYNEQFF
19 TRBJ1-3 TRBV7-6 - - TGTGCCAGCAGCTTAGAGGTCGACGGGGGCGGGAGATATGGAAACACCATATATTTT CASSLEVDGGGRYGNTIYF
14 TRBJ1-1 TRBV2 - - TGTGCCAGCAGTGAGATGGGGGGGGACGCTGAAGCTTTCTTT CASSEMGGDAEAFF
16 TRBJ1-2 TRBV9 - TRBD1 TGTGCCAGCAGCGTAGCTAGGACAGGGGGCAATTATGGCTACACCTTC CASSVARTGGNYGYTF
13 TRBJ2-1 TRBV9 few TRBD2 TGTGCCAGCAGCCCCTCCGGGAGGGATGAGCAGTTCTTC CASSPSGRDEQFF
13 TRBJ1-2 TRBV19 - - TGTGCCAGTAGTCGCCGGGAGGGTTATGGCTACACCTTC CASSRREGYGYTF
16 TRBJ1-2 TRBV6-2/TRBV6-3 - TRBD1 TGTGCCAGCAGTTACTCCCGGACAGGGTTCAACTATGGCTACACCTTC CASSYSRTGFNYGYTF